This TCR beta chain was profiled in a study of beta chain features in type 1 diabetes (dated by TCRdb to the late 2010s). Context from the whole study: Mean age, gender distribution, total cell number and subset yield did not differ between patients and healthy donors. A total of roughly 100 million sorted cells were examined across all samples, and the number of cells per subset was strongly correlated with RNA yield. The study compared the TCRB repertoires of sorted circulating CD4+ T cell subsets in recently diagnosed type 1 diabetes patients with those in matched healthy donors. Regulatory and stem cell-like memory subsets were isolated from only 8 patients and about 8 healthy donors, whereas naive and central memory subsets came from all 30 or so donors.

Looking up the germline V gene (reference sequence) yields CDR1 GTSNPN and CDR2 SVGIG. The cysteine opens and the phenylalanine closes a CDR3 of 15 amino acids. The CDR3 DNA has 45 bases and is translated from base 1. The junction carries 12 bases between V and J, which are trimmed by 2 bases and 4 bases respectively. All of the isolated RNA was reverse transcribed with the High Capacity cDNA Reverse Transcription Kit, so expressed TCRB transcripts were sequenced. Deep immunoSEQ sequencing was performed on naive, central memory and regulatory T cell samples, with an average of about 4 million total reads per sample. Sorted cells were lysed in RLT buffer and RNA was extracted with DNase-treated RNeasy Micro or Mini kits, depending on cell number. To prevent cross-contamination, each cell subset was processed individually, whereas patient and healthy donor samples were processed jointly. The immunoSEQ multiplex PCR was used to amplify TCRB sequences from cDNA, generating 87-bp fragments that spanned the CDR3 region. Sequencing of the amplicons was performed on the Illumina HiSeq platform. Per the source publication's procedure: PCR bias was computationally corrected using synthetic template baselines, reads within Hamming distance 2 were collapsed, and singletons that could not be merged were discarded. By aligning reads against IMGT, V, D and J genes, CDR3 length, and insertions or deletions at six rearrangement sites were assigned. Within each subset, clonotype counts were normalized to sorted cell number, after which true diversity and Gini coefficients were computed with the tcR R package. The overlap coefficient, calculated on TCRB nucleotide sequences, was used to measure repertoire sharing. Out-of-frame TCRB sequences from naive cells were analyzed as a proxy for the pre-selection repertoire. TCRdb took this table from immuneACCESS and kept in-frame rearrangements with V and J called. Such tables lack part of the clones; where checked against another copy, unresolved V genes explain under half of the gap, and the rest is unexplained. V and J calls and clone size are those listed in that table; D and trimming were worked out from the DNA. Within this sample are hundreds of thousands of clones, with roughly 30% of them counted one time only. Around 0.065% of the sample goes to the ten largest clones.

This clone was observed a handful of times. The specificity of this receptor is unknown. No base quality information exists; no much larger clone differs at one position. What the study reported, not specific to this receptor: Shorter templates might be favored by PCR, yet because patient and control samples were amplified and corrected together, any such skew would affect both groups equally. Naive, central memory and regulatory TCRB repertoires appeared more similar among patients than among healthy donors. Patients with type 1 diabetes made fewer insertions and deleted more nucleotides at VDJ recombination sites, implying thymic rearrangement abnormalities. Sequencing cDNA rather than genomic DNA could over-represent highly expressing activated cells, although activation and CD3 levels did not differ between groups. Only small numbers of individuals were included in the HLA sub-analyses, which left unresolved whether HLA type had any influence on TCRB rearrangement. In all four CD4+ subsets, TCRB CDR3 length was moderately but significantly shorter in type 1 diabetes patients.

A single peripheral blood draw of 95 to 150 mL on average was collected from each donor into heparinised tubes. Naive, central memory, regulatory and stem cell-like memory CD4+ T cells were sorted on a BD FACSAria II using a panel including CD45RO, CCR7, CD25, CD127, CD95 and CD27. Every sorted population had a purity above 95%. PBMCs were isolated immediately by Lymphoprep density gradient centrifugation and stained directly without culture. So that batch effects would be minimized, each experiment stained and sorted samples in pairs, pairing one healthy donor with one patient. What was sequenced was naive CD4+ T cells from blood. This specimen's cell subset or site label, per the study, means: true naive CD4+ T cells. The V gene is TRBV30 and the J gene is TRBJ2-6; a confident D gene designation cannot be given. This clonotype was sampled from a man aged 18 to 30 in good health. The CDR3 here reads CAWSSIAGGANVLTF. The base sequence is TGTGCCTGGAGTAGCATAGCTGGCGGGGCCAACGTCCTGACTTTC.